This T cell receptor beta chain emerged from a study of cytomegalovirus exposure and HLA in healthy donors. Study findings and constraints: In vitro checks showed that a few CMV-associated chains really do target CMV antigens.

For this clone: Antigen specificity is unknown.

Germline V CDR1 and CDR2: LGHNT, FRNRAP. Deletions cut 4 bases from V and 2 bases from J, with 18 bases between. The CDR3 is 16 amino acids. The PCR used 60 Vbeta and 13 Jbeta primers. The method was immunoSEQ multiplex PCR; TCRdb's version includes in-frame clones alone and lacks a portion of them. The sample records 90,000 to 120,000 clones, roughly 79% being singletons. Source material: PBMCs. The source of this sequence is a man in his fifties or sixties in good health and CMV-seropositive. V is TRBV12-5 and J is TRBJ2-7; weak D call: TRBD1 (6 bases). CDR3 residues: CASGSSPGTFTYEQYF. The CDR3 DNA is TGTGCTAGTGGTTCGAGTCCCGGGACATTTACCTACGAGCAGTACTTC. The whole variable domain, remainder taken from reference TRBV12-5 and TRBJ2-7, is DARVTQTPRHKVTEMGQEVTMRCQPILGHNTVFWYRQTMMQGLELLAYFRNRAPLDDSGMPKDRFSAEMPDATLATLKIQPSEPRDSAVYFCASGSSPGTFTYEQYFGPGTRLTVT.